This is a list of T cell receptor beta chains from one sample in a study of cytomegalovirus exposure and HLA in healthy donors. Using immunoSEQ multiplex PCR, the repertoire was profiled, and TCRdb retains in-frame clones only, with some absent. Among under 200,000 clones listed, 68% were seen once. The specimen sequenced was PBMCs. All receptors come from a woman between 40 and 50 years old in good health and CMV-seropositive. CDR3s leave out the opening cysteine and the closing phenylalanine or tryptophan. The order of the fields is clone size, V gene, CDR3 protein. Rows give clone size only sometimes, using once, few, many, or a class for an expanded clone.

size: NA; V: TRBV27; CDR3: ASSLSGAYNEQF
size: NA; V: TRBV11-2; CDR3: ASSLDGGGTDTQY
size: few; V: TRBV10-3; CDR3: AIGQGNSPLH
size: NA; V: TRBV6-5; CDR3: ASSDGGAGYGYT
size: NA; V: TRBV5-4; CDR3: ASSFLAGGAETQY
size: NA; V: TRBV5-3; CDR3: ARPWGQGYQPQH
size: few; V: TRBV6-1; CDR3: ASRPQGKEKLF
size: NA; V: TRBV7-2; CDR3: ASSLRRETDTQY
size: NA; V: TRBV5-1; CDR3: ASSLGTRGRGQRYNEQF
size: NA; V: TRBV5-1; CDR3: ASSLDPLAGGSGNIQY
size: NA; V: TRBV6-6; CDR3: ASSSGGLYEQY
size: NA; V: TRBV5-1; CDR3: ASSTGGDTHNEQF
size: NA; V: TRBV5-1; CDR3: ASSLARRSPEAF
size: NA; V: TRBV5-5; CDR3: ASSGRTAYEQY
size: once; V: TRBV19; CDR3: ASSIEWGDPSYEQY
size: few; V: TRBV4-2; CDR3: ASSQDLNGVGNTIY
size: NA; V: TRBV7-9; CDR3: ASSRPAGASGNTIY
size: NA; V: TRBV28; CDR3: ASAHPSTGVPY
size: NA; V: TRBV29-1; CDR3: SVAPGFYGYT
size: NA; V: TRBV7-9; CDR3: ASSSLRALMDEQF
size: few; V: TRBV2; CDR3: ASNTGTSGGVYEQY
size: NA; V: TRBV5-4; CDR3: ASSLAGGYGYT
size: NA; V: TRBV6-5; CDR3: ASSTGGGIGYEQY
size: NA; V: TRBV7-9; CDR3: SSSLDGSGRTGELF
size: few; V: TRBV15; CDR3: ATSRGAATNSPLH
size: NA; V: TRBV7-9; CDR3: SSSLLSSGTDTQY
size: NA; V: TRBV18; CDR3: ASSPGLNYGYT
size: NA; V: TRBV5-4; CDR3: ASRSGGDEQF
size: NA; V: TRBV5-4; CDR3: ASSSDYTDTQY
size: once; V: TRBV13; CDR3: ASSFTGPDTQY
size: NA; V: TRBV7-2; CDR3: ASSLGQGYFYEQY
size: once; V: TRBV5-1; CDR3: ASSPQDYYGYP
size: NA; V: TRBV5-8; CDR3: ASSGDRYSYEQY